A single TCR beta chain is shown here with its context. Its antigen is unknown. Sequenced by immunoSEQ multiplex PCR; TCRdb stores in-frame clones only, minus some. This table holds about 80,000 clones, just under 95% found once. The data are from a study of human versus mouse CDR3 diversity and MHC coevolution. Overall study findings and caveats: By iCHAO1, human TCR beta clonotypes numbered 1.5 million to 2 million, the most. Compared with mice, human CDR3s carried more deletions and insertions on average.

Germline V lookup: CDR1 SGHTA, CDR2 FQGNSA. The germline V and J ends were trimmed by 1 base and 1 base, with 7 bases remaining between them. This CDR3 region has 14 residues. The sequencing input was naive CD4+ T cells from blood. As for subset: CD45RO-negative CD62L-positive naive CD4 T cells. The sequence was collected from a person aged 30 to 69 in good health. The V and J genes are TRBV7-2 and TRBJ2-5, with D possibly being TRBD1 (6 bases). CDR3 bases: TGTGCCAGCAGCTTAGACAGGGTCCAAGAGACCCAGTACTTC. It codes for CASSLDRVQETQYF.